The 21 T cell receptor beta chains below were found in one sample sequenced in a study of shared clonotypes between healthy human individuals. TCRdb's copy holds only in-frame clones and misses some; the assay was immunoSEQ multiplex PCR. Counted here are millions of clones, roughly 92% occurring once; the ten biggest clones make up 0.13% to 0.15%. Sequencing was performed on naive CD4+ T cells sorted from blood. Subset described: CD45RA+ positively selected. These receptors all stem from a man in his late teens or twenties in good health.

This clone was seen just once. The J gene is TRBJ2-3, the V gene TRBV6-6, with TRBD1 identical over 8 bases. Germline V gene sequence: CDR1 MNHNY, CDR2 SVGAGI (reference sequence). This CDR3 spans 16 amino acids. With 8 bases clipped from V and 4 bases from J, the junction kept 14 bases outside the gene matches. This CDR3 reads CASSLSGGAYPDTQYF. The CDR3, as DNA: TGTGCCAGCTCCCTCTCAGGGGGCGCTTACCCAGATACGCAGTATTTT.

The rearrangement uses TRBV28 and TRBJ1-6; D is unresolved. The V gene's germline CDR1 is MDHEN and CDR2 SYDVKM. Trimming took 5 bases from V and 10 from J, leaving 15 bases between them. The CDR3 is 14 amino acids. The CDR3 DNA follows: TGTGCCAGCAGTCCCGGTCCCTTTTTCTCACCCCTCCACTTT. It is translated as CASSPGPFFSPLHF.

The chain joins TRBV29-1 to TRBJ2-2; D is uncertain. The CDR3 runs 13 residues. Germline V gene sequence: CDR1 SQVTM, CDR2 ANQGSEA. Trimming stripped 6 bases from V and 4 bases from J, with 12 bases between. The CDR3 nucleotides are TGCAGCGTGGAACCAGAAGCCACCGGGGAGCTGTTTTTT. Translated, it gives CSVEPEATGELFF.

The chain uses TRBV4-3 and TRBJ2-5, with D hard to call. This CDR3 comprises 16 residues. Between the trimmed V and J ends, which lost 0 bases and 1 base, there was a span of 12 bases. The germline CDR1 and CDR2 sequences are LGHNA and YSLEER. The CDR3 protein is CASSQDSISSQETQYF. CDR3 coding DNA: TGCGCCAGCAGCCAAGATTCCATCTCCTCCCAAGAGACCCAGTACTTC.

This CDR3 is CASSKEEGMSGNTIYF. CDR3 nucleotide sequence: TGTGCCAGCAGCAAAGAGGAGGGGATGTCTGGAAACACCATATATTTT. The rearrangement joins TRBV21-1 to TRBJ1-3. TRBV21-1 is noted as a pseudogene. This CDR3 region has 16 residues.

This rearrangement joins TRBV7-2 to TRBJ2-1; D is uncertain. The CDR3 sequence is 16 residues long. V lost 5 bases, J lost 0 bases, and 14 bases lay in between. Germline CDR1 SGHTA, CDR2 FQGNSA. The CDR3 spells CASSPYYPSSYNEQFF. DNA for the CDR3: TGTGCCAGCAGCCCCTATTACCCGAGCTCCTACAATGAGCAGTTCTTC.

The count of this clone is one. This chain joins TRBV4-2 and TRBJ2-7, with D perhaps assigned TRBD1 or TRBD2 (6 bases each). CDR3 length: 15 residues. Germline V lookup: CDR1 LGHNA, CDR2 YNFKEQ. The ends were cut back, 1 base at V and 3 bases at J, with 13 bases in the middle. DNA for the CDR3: TGTGCCAGCAGCCAAGTCAGGGGCGGGGTCTACGAGCAGTACTTC. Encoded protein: CASSQVRGGVYEQYF.

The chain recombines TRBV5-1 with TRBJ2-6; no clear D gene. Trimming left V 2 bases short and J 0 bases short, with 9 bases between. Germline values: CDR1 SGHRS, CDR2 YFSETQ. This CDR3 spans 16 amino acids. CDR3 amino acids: CASSLDGFSGANVLTF. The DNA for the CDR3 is TGCGCCAGCAGCTTAGACGGATTCTCTGGGGCCAACGTCCTGACTTTC.

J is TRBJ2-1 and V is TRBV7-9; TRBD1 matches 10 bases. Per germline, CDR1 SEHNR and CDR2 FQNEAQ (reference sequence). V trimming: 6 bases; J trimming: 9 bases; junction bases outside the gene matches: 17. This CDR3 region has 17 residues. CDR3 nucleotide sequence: TGTGCCAGCAGTTCCAGTCCCCCGGGACAGGGGAATCGTGAGCAGTTCTTC. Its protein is CASSSSPPGQGNREQFF.

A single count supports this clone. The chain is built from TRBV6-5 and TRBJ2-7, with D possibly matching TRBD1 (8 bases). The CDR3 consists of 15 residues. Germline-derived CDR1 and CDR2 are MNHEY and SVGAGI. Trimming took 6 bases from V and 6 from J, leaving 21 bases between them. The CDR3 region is CASRAGQVPAIEQYF. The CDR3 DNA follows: TGTGCCAGCAGAGCGGGACAGGTGCCGGCCATCGAGCAGTACTTC.

CDR3 coding DNA: TGTGCCAGCCAGTCTGTCATGAACACTGAAGCTTTCTTT. Translation gives CASQSVMNTEAFF. This sequence joins TRBV10-3 and TRBJ1-1; D unclear. Trimming left V 10 bases short and J 0 bases short, with 12 bases between. The CDR3 totals 13 residues. The germline gives CDR1 ENHRY, CDR2 SYGVKD.

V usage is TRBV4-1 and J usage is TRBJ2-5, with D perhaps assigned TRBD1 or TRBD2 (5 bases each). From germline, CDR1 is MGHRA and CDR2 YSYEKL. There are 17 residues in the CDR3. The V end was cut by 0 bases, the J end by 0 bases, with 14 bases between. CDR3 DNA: TGCGCCAGCAGCCAAGATTGGGGGAAGGGGTACCAAGAGACCCAGTACTTC. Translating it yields CASSQDWGKGYQETQYF.

The CDR3: CASSLAGGGPRYEQFF. CDR3 nucleotide sequence: TGTGCCAGCAGCTTAGCTGGGGGAGGGCCTCGTTATGAGCAGTTCTTC. The V and J genes are TRBV7-2 and TRBJ2-1; 7 bases are a match to TRBD2. Germline CDR1 SGHTA, CDR2 FQGNSA. The CDR3 is 16 amino acids. The V segment lost 0 bases and the J segment 8 bases; nucleotides outside the gene matches: 10. Together with reference TRBV7-2 and TRBJ2-1, the CDR3 gives the full variable domain: GAGVSQSPSNKVTEKGKDVELRCDPISGHTALYWYRQSLGQGLEFLIYFQGNSAPDKSGLPSDRFSAERTGGSVSTLTIQRTQQEDSAVYLCASSLAGGGPRYEQFFGPGTRLTVL.

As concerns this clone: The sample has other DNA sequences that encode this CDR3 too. CDR3 nucleotides: TGCGCCAGCAGCCAGGTAAACTATGGCTACACCTTC. Translation gives CASSQVNYGYTF. The chain combines TRBV4-1 with TRBJ1-2; no reliable D call. V lost 3 bases to trimming and J lost 2 bases, with 4 bases between them. This CDR3 comprises 12 residues. Germline values: CDR1 MGHRA, CDR2 YSYEKL.

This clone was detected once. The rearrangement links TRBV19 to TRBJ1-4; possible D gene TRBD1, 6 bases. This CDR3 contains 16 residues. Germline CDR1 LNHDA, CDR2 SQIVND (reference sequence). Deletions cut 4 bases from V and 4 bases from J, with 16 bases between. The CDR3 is CASSTGGQVGNEKLFF. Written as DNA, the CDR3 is TGTGCCAGTAGTACGGGGGGGCAGGTCGGTAATGAAAAACTGTTTTTT.

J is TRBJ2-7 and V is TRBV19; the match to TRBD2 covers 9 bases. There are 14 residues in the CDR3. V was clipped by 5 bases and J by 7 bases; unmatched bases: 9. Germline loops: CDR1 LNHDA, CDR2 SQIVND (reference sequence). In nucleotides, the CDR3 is TGTGCCAGTAGTGTCGGACTAGCGTCGAGTGAGCAGTACTTC. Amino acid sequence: CASSVGLASSEQYF.

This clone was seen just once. CDR3 protein: CASSRTSGSPLEEQFF. CDR3 sequence (DNA): TGTGCCAGTAGTCGGACTAGCGGGAGCCCGCTGGAAGAGCAGTTCTTC. The chain couples TRBV19 to TRBJ2-1, with TRBD2 identical over 13 bases. Per germline, CDR1 LNHDA and CDR2 SQIVND (reference sequence). V was pared by 5 bases and J by 10 bases, with 11 bases of the junction left unmatched. The CDR3 sequence is 16 residues long.

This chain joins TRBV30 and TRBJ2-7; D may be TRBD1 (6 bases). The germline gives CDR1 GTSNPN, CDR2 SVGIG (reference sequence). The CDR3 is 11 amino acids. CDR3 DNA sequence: TGTGCGTACGACAGGATTGGGAAGCAGTACTTC. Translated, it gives CAYDRIGKQYF.

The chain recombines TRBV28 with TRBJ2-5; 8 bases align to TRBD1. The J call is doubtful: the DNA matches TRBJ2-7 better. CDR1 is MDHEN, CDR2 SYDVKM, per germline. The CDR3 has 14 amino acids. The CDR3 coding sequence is TGTGCCAGCAGTCCGCAGGGGGCTCGTTACGAGCAGTACTTC. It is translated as CASSPQGARYEQYF.

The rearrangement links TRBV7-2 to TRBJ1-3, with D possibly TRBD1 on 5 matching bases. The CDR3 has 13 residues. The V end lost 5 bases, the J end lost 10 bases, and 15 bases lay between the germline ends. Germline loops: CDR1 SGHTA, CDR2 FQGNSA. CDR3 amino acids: CASSLRDAVTIYF. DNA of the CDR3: TGTGCCAGCAGCCTACGGGACGCCGTAACCATATATTTT.

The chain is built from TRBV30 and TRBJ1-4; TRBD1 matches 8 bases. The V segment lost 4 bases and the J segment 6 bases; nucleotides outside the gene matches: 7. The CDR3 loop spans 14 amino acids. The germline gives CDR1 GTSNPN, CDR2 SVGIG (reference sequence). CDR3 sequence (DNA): TGTGCCTGGAATTGGGACAGGCTAGATGAAAAACTGTTTTTT. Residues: CAWNWDRLDEKLFF.